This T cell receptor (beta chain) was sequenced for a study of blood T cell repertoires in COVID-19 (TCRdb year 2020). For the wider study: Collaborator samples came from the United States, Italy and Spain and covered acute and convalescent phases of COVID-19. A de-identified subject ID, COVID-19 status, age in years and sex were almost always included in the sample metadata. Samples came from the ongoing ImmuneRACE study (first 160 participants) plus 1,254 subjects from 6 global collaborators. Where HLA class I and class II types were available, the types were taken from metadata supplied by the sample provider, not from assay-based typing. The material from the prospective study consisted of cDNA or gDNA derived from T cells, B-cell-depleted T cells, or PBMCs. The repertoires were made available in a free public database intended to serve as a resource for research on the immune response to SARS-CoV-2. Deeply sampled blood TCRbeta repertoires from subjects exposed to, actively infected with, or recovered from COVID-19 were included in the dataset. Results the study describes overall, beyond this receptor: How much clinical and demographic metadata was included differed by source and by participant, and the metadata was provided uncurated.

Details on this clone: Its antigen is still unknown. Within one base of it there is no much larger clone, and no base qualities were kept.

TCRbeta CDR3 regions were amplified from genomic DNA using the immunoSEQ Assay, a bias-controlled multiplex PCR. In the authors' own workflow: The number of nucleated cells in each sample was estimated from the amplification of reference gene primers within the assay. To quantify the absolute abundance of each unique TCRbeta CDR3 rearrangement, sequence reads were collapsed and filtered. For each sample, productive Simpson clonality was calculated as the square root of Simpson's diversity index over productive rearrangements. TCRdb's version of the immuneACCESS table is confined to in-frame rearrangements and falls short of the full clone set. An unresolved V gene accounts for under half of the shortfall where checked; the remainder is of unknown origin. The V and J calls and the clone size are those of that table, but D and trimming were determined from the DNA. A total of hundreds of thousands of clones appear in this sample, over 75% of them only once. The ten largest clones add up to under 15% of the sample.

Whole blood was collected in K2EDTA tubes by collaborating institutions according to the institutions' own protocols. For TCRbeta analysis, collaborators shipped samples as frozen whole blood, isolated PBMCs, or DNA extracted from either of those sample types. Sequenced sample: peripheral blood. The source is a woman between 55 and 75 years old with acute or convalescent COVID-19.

CDR3 reads: CASSFGSRYEQYF. In nucleotide form, the sequence is TGTGCCAGCAGTTTTGGGAGTAGGTACGAGCAGTACTTC. This receptor chain uses TRBV27 and TRBJ2-7, with a weak D call of TRBD2 (5 bases match). From a lookup of the germline V gene (reference sequence), CDR1 and CDR2 are MNHEY and SMNVEV. V and J are truncated by 3 bases and 4 bases respectively, leaving an intervening sequence of 10 bases. Including the terminal cysteine and phenylalanine, the CDR3 comprises 13 residues. Only CDR3 DNA remains: 39 bases, in frame from the first base.